These 23 T cell receptor beta chains were all obtained from the same sample, sequenced in a study of shared clonotypes between healthy human individuals. CD45RO-negative, CCR7-positively selected cells formed the naive CD8 fraction, excluding terminally differentiated effector memory CD45RA+ cells. Assay used: immunoSEQ multiplex PCR; TCRdb lists only in-frame clones, some missing. The data contain about 2 million clones, approximately 94% of them singletons. Sequencing was carried out using naive CD8+ T cells sorted from blood. Source of these receptors: a man aged 18 to 29 in good health.

The chain recombines TRBV11-2 with TRBJ2-7; a possible D gene is TRBD2 (7 bases). Trimming left V 3 bases short and J 2 bases short, with 14 bases between. This CDR3 comprises 15 residues. Germline CDR1 and CDR2: SGHAT and FQNNGV. DNA for the CDR3: TGTGCCAGCAGCTTGTTGGCGGGGGCCACCTACGAGCAGTACTTC. Translated, it gives CASSLLAGATYEQYF.

V is TRBV13 and J is TRBJ2-7, with TRBD1 matching over 11 bases. V shed 4 bases and J 6 bases; nucleotides not matched to a gene: 5. Per germline, CDR1 PRHDT and CDR2 FYEKMQ (reference sequence). The CDR3 has 14 residues. The CDR3 loop is CASSSGTGGVEQYF. The CDR3 DNA reads TGTGCCAGCAGCTCCGGGACAGGGGGAGTCGAGCAGTACTTC.

The V gene is TRBV7-9, the J gene TRBJ1-1; tentatively, D is TRBD1 (6 bases). CDR1 is SEHNR, CDR2 FQNEAQ, per germline (reference sequence). V was shortened by 6 bases and J by 0 bases, with 11 bases between the two germline ends. The CDR3 is 14 amino acids. CDR3 amino acids: CASSSEGVNTEAFF. The CDR3 coding sequence is TGTGCCAGCAGTTCAGAGGGGGTGAACACTGAAGCTTTCTTT.

The V call is TRBV7-2, the J call TRBJ1-1; 7 nucleotides match TRBD1. The CDR3 runs to 14 residues. The trim removed 4 bases at V and 3 bases at J, leaving 5 bases unmatched. Germline lookup yields CDR1 SGHTA and CDR2 FQGNSA. CDR3 amino acids: CASSYRGGDTEAFF. In DNA, the CDR3 is TGTGCCAGCAGCTACAGGGGTGGGGACACTGAAGCTTTCTTT. Drawing the rest from reference TRBV7-2 and TRBJ1-1, the complete variable domain is GAGVSQSPSNKVTEKGKDVELRCDPISGHTALYWYRQSLGQGLEFLIYFQGNSAPDKSGLPSDRFSAERTGGSVSTLTIQRTQQEDSAVYLCASSYRGGDTEAFFGQGTRLTVV.

The J gene is TRBJ1-2, the V gene TRBV7-2, with D hard to call. CDR1 SGHTA and CDR2 FQGNSA come from the germline V gene. Trimming left V 6 bases short and J 0 bases short, with 20 bases between. This CDR3 has 17 amino acids. The CDR3 spells CASSSSTGSSTNYGYTF. Here the CDR3 DNA reads TGTGCCAGCAGTTCTTCTACCGGGTCGTCGACTAACTATGGCTACACCTTC.

With regard to this clone: The same CDR3 also results from other DNA sequences found in this sample. CDR3 residues: CASSQELAGDEQFF. The CDR3 DNA reads TGTGCCAGCAGCCAAGAATTAGCGGGAGATGAGCAGTTCTTC. The chain uses TRBV14 and TRBJ2-1; 9 nucleotides line up with TRBD2. Unmatched junction bases numbered 2, after V lost 0 bases and J lost 8 bases. The V gene's germline CDR1 is SGHDN and CDR2 FVKESK. The CDR3 length is 14 residues.

A note on this clone: Different DNA sequences within this sample yield the same CDR3. J is TRBJ2-7 and V is TRBV5-4; 7 bases fit TRBD1. This CDR3 spans 13 amino acids. J gave up 0 bases and V 5 bases, and 2 bases lay outside the gene matches. Germline values: CDR1 SGHNT, CDR2 YYREEE (reference sequence). Here the CDR3 DNA reads TGTGCCAGCAGTTGGGACAGCTCCTACGAGCAGTACTTC. It specifies CASSWDSSYEQYF.

This sequence joins TRBV28 and TRBJ1-4; maybe TRBD1 (5 bases). The CDR3 has 16 residues. Trimming left V 3 bases short and J 8 bases short, with 19 bases between. Germline V CDR1 and CDR2: MDHEN, SYDVKM. CDR3 nucleotides: TGTGCCAGCAGTTTCACGCGAGGGACCGGGCGGGAAAAACTGTTTTTT. Residues: CASSFTRGTGREKLFF.

This chain connects TRBV10-3 to TRBJ2-3; 13 bases are shared with TRBD2. The V and J ends lost 6 bases and 3 bases, in that order; junction bases with no gene match: 6. This CDR3 has 16 residues. Germline V gene sequence: CDR1 ENHRY, CDR2 SYGVKD. The CDR3 DNA reads as TGTGCCATCAGAGGACTAGCGGGAGAATATACAGATACGCAGTATTTT. The encoded protein is CAIRGLAGEYTDTQYF.

This rearrangement joins TRBV5-4 to TRBJ1-5, with 11 bases matching TRBD1. Per the germline V gene, CDR1 is SGHNT and CDR2 is YYREEE (reference sequence). The CDR3 spans 14 residues. The J segment lost 7 bases and the V segment lost 4 bases, leaving 4 bases of the junction unmatched. The CDR3 region has the DNA TGTGCCAGCAGCCTAGGGACAGGGGGACAGCCCCAGCATTTT. It is translated as CASSLGTGGQPQHF. The full variable domain, rest sourced from reference TRBV5-4 and TRBJ1-5, is ETGVTQSPTHLIKTRGQQVTLRCSSQSGHNTVSWYQQALGQGPQFIFQYYREEENGRGNFPPRFSGLQFPNYSSELNVNALELDDSALYLCASSLGTGGQPQHFGDGTRLSIL.

The CDR3 protein is CASSLFPMGTTGDYGEQYF. The DNA for the CDR3 is TGTGCCAGCAGTTTATTTCCTATGGGGACCACAGGAGACTACGGGGAGCAGTACTTC. The V gene is TRBV27, the J gene TRBJ2-7; D is tentatively TRBD1 or TRBD2 (5 bases each). Trimming removed 1 base at V and 7 bases at J, with 29 bases between. The CDR3 contains 19 residues. Germline V CDR1 and CDR2: MNHEY, SMNVEV (reference sequence).

The chain uses TRBV27 and TRBJ1-6; a possible D gene is TRBD1 (6 bases). V lost 4 bases to trimming and J lost 5 bases, with 9 bases between them. The germline V gene has CDR1 MNHEY and CDR2 SMNVEV (reference sequence). CDR3 length equals 14 residues. In DNA, the CDR3 is TGTGCCAGCAGTTACAGGGCCCATAATTCACCCCTCCACTTT. Translated, it gives CASSYRAHNSPLHF.

This rearrangement joins TRBV5-4 to TRBJ1-6; TRBD1 matches 7 bases. CDR3 length equals 12 residues. The germline gives CDR1 SGHNT, CDR2 YYREEE (reference sequence). V was pared by 4 bases and J by 14 bases, with 6 bases of the junction left unmatched. The CDR3 DNA sequence: TGTGCCAGCAGCAGGCCAGGACAGGCCCTCCACTTT. This gives the protein CASSRPGQALHF.

This rearrangement joins TRBV6-1 to TRBJ1-3; D not resolved. Germline lookup yields CDR1 MNHNS and CDR2 SASEGT. V lost 1 base and J lost 3, with 7 bases in between. The CDR3 is 14 amino acids. The CDR3 region has the DNA TGTGCCAGCAGTGAAGGAGGGTTTGGAAACACCATATATTTT. As protein: CASSEGGFGNTIYF.

The chain is built from TRBV6-5 and TRBJ2-5, with D perhaps matching TRBD1 (5 bases). In germline, CDR1 is MNHEY, CDR2 SVGAGI. Trimming stripped 2 bases from V and 2 bases from J, with 9 bases between. The CDR3 covers 14 residues. The CDR3 region is CASSYGAFQETQYF. CDR3 bases: TGTGCCAGCAGTTACGGGGCCTTTCAAGAGACCCAGTACTTC.

The chain recombines TRBV4-1 with TRBJ1-2; 12 positions match TRBD1. The length of the CDR3 is 16 residues. J lost 0 bases, V lost 5 bases, and 4 bases had no gene match. Germline V gene sequence: CDR1 MGHRA, CDR2 YSYEKL. The CDR3 region is CASSGTGGLSNYGYTF. CDR3 nucleotides: TGCGCCAGCAGCGGGACAGGGGGCCTATCTAACTATGGCTACACCTTC.

The gene calls are TRBV7-8 and TRBJ2-7, with D uncertain. V was cut by 5 bases and J by 1 base, with 18 bases left in between. The CDR3 contains 16 residues. Germline V gives CDR1 SGHVS, CDR2 FQNEAQ. The CDR3 DNA is TGTGCCAGCAGCCTTCTCTCAACGGTCAATTCCTACGAGCAGTACTTC. This codes for CASSLLSTVNSYEQYF.

In this sample, this clone turned up once. This chain links TRBV9 with TRBJ2-1; 9 nucleotides agree with TRBD2. The V gene end was trimmed by 4 bases and the J gene end by 7 bases; junction bases not matched to a gene: 12. The CDR3 consists of 16 residues. Germline CDR1 is SGDLS and CDR2 is YYNGEE. CDR3 DNA sequence: TGTGCCAGCAGCCCGGGAGGGACTAGCCCTCATAATGAGCAGTTCTTC. As protein: CASSPGGTSPHNEQFF.

V usage is TRBV2 and J usage is TRBJ2-7; TRBD1 aligns across 10 bases. Germline trimming cut 2 bases from V and 4 bases from J; bases unmatched to any gene: 17. The CDR3 consists of 19 residues. Germline V gene lookup returns CDR1 SNHLY and CDR2 FYNNEI. Here the CDR3 reads CASSEPTETSGQGSYEQYF. In nucleotides, the CDR3 is TGTGCCAGCAGTGAACCCACCGAAACTTCGGGACAGGGGTCTTACGAGCAGTACTTC.

The chain joins TRBV25-1 to TRBJ2-7; the match to TRBD1 covers 8 bases. The CDR3 consists of 13 residues. The J segment lost 3 bases and the V segment lost 8 bases, leaving 6 bases of the junction unmatched. Germline lookup yields CDR1 MGHDK and CDR2 SYGVNS. The chain's CDR3 is CASEDRDSYEQYF. As DNA, the CDR3 is TGTGCCAGCGAGGACAGGGACAGCTACGAGCAGTACTTC.

The chain links TRBV7-9 to TRBJ2-7, with 7 positions matching TRBD1. This CDR3 is built from 15 residues. The V gene's germline CDR1 is SEHNR and CDR2 FQNEAQ (reference sequence). V was clipped by 1 base and J by 3 bases; unmatched bases: 6. The CDR3 DNA is TGTGCCAGCAGCTTAGGACAGGGTTCTGACTACGAGCAGTACTTC. This codes for CASSLGQGSDYEQYF.

With regard to this clone: The same CDR3 is also encoded by other DNA sequences in this sample. This chain links TRBV29-1 with TRBJ2-7, with D maybe TRBD2 (7 bases). The CDR3 spans 14 residues. Germline V gene data show CDR1 as SQVTM and CDR2 as ANQGSEA. V dropped 6 bases and J dropped 0 bases, with 15 bases sitting between them. The CDR3 nucleotides are TGCAGCGTGGGGGGGCTGGCCAGCTCCTACGAGCAGTACTTC. Its translation is CSVGGLASSYEQYF.

V and J are TRBV7-9 and TRBJ2-3; D perhaps matches TRBD2 (7 bases). V gave up 3 bases and J gave up 5 bases, with 27 bases separating them. Germline CDR1 SEHNR, CDR2 FQNEAQ (reference sequence). This CDR3 is 19 amino acids long. The CDR3 loop is CASSFLTAGAVPTIDTQYF. DNA of the CDR3: TGTGCCAGCAGCTTTCTTACGGCGGGGGCGGTTCCCACCATAGATACGCAGTATTTT. Full variable domain (remainder filled in from reference TRBV7-9 and TRBJ2-3): DTGVSQNPRHKITKRGQNVTFRCDPISEHNRLYWYRQTLGQGPEFLTYFQNEAQLEKSRLLSDRFSAERPKGSFSTLEIQRTEQGDSAMYLCASSFLTAGAVPTIDTQYFGPGTRLTVL.